One T cell receptor (beta chain) is described in this entry. The data stem from a study of cytomegalovirus exposure and HLA in healthy donors. In the PCR, 60 Vbeta and 13 Jbeta primers were used. The table came from immunoSEQ multiplex PCR; TCRdb's copy has only in-frame clones and leaves some out. In all, the sample yields under 50,000 clones. The material sequenced was PBMCs. This clonotype was obtained from a male donor in good health and CMV-seronegative.

CDR3 bases: TGCAGCGTCGCACAGGGGAGGACTGAAGCTTTCTTT. Amino acids: CSVAQGRTEAFF. The V call is TRBV29-1, the J call TRBJ1-1, with 7 bases lining up with TRBD1. V dropped 6 bases and J dropped 5; count of bases not matched to a gene: 6. Germline V gene data show CDR1 as SQVTM and CDR2 as ANQGSEA. The CDR3 contains 12 residues.